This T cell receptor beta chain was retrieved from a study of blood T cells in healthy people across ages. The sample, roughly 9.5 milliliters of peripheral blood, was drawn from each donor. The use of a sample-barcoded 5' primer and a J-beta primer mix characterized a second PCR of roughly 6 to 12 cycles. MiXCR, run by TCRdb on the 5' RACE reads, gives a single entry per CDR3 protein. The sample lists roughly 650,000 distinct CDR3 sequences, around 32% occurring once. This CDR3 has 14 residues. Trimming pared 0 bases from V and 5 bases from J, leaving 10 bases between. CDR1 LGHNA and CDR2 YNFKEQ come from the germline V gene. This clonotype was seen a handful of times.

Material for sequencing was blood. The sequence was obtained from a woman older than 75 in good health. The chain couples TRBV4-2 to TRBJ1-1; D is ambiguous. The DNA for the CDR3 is TGTGCCAGCAGCCAAGATACAGACGAGACTGAAGCTTTCTTT. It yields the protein CASSQDTDETEAFF.